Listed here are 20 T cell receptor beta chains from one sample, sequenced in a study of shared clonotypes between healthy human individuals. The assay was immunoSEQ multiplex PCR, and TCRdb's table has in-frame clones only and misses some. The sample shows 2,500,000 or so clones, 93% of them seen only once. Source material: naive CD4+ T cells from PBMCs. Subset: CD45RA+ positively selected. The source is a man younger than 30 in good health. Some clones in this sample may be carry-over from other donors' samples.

CDR3 amino acids: CASSVTLAKNEQFF. The CDR3 nucleotides read TGTGCCAGCTCAGTCACACTAGCGAAGAATGAGCAGTTCTTC. The chain links TRBV18 to TRBJ2-1; 7 bases agree with TRBD2. The CDR3 sequence is 14 residues long. Germline CDR1 reads KGHSH; CDR2 reads LQKENI. V gave up 5 bases and J gave up 7 bases; unmatched junction bases: 8.

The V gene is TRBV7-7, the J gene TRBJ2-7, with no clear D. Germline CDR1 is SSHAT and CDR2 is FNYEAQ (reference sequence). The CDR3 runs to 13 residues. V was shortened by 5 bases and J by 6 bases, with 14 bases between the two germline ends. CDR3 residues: CASSPLPEREQYF. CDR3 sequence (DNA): TGTGCCAGCAGCCCCCTCCCCGAGCGCGAGCAGTACTTC.

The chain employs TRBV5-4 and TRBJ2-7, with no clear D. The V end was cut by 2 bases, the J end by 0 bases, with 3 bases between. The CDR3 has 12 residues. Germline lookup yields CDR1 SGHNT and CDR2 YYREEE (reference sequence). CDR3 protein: CASSLFSYEQYF. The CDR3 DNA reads TGTGCCAGCAGCTTATTCTCCTACGAGCAGTACTTC.

CDR3 residues: CASSYRTGGAFGANVLTF. In nucleotides, the CDR3 is TGTGCCAGCAGCTATAGAACAGGGGGCGCCTTTGGGGCCAACGTCCTGACTTTC. The chain has TRBV28 and TRBJ2-6; 9 bases agree with TRBD1. V lost 6 bases and J lost 3; bases outside the gene matches: 12. CDR3 length: 18 residues. Germline CDR1 MDHEN, CDR2 SYDVKM.

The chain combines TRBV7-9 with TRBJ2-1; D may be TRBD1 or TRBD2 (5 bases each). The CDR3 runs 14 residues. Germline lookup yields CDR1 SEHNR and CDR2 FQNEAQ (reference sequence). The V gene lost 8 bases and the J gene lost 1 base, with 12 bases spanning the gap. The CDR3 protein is CASVREGSYNEQFF. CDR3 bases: TGTGCCAGCGTCCGTGAGGGGTCCTACAATGAGCAGTTCTTC.

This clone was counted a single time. CDR3 sequence: CASSEALSSASYEQYF. The CDR3 coding sequence is TGTGCCAGCAGTGAAGCGCTGTCTAGCGCCTCCTACGAGCAGTACTTC. The chain links TRBV6-1 to TRBJ2-7, with D perhaps matching TRBD2 (6 bases). The CDR3 spans 16 residues. Germline lookup yields CDR1 MNHNS and CDR2 SASEGT. Trimming removed 0 bases at V and 0 bases at J, with 12 bases between.

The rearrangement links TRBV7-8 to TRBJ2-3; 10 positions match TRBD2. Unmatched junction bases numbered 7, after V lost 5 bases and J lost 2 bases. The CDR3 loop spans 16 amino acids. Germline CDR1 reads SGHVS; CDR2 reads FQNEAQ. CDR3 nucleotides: TGTGCCAGCAGCCCGATTGGACTAGCGGACACAGATACGCAGTATTTT. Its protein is CASSPIGLADTDTQYF.

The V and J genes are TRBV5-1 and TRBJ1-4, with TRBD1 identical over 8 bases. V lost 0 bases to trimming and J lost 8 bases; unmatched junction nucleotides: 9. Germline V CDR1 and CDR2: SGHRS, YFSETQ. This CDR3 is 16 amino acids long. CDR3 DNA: TGCGCCAGCAGCTTGGAAGTGACAGGGGTGGGCGAAAAACTGTTTTTT. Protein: CASSLEVTGVGEKLFF.

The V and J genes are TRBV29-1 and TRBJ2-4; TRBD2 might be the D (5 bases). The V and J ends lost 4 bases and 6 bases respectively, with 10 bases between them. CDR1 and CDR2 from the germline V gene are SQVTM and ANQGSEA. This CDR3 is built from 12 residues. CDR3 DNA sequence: TGCAGCGTTGGTCTAGCAGGAAACATTCAGTACTTC. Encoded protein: CSVGLAGNIQYF.

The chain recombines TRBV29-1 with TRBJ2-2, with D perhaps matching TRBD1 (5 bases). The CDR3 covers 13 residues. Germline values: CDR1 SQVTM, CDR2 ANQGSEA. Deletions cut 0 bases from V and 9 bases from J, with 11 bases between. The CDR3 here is CSVEDQGRRELFF. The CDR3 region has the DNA TGCAGCGTTGAAGATCAGGGTCGCCGGGAGCTGTTTTTT.

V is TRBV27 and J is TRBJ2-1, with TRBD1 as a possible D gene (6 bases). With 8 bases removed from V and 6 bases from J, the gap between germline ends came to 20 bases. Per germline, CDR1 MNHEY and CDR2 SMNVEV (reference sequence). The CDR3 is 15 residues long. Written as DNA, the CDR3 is TGTGCCAGCGTAGAAGCCGGGACACGAATCAATGAGCAGTTCTTC. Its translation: CASVEAGTRINEQFF.

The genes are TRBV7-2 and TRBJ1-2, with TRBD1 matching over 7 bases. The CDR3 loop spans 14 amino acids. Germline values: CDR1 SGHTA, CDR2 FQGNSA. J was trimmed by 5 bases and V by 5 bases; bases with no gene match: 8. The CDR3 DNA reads TGTGCCAGCAGCGCTGACAGGGTCGGGTATGGCTACACCTTC. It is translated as CASSADRVGYGYTF. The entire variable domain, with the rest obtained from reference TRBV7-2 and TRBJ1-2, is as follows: GAGVSQSPSNKVTEKGKDVELRCDPISGHTALYWYRQSLGQGLEFLIYFQGNSAPDKSGLPSDRFSAERTGGSVSTLTIQRTQQEDSAVYLCASSADRVGYGYTFGSGTRLTVV.

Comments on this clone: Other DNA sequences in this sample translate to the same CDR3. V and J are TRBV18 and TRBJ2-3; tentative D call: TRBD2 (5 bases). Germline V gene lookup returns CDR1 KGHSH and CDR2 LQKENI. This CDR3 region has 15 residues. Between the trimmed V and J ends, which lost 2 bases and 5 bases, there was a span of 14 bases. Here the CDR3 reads CASSPGSGRGDTQYF. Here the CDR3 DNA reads TGTGCCAGCTCACCAGGGAGCGGCCGGGGAGATACGCAGTATTTT.

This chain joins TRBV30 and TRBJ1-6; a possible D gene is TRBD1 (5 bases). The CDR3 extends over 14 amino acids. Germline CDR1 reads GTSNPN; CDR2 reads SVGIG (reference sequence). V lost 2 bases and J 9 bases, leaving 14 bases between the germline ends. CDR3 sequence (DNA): TGTGCCTGGAGTATGACGGGGGGAAGTTCACCCCTCCACTTT. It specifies CAWSMTGGSSPLHF. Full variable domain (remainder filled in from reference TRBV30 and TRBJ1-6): SQTIHQWPATLVQPVGSPLSLECTVEGTSNPNLYWYRQAAGRGLQLLFYSVGIGQISSEVPQNLSASRPQDRQFILSSKKLLLSDSGFYLCAWSMTGGSSPLHFGNGTRLTVT.

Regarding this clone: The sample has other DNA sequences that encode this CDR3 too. CDR3 in DNA: TGTGCCAGCAGTGAGGGGTCCGAGCAGTACTTC. Residues: CASSEGSEQYF. This chain links TRBV2 with TRBJ2-7; D unresolved. The germline V gene encodes CDR1 SNHLY and CDR2 FYNNEI. Trimming removed 3 bases at V and 6 bases at J, with 6 bases between. CDR3 length equals 11 residues.

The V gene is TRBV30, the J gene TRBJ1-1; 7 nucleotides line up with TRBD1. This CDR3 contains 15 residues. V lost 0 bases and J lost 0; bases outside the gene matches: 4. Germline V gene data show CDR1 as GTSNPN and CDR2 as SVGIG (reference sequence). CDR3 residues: CAWSVLDRVNTEAFF. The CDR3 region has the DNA TGTGCCTGGAGTGTACTTGACAGGGTGAACACTGAAGCTTTCTTT.

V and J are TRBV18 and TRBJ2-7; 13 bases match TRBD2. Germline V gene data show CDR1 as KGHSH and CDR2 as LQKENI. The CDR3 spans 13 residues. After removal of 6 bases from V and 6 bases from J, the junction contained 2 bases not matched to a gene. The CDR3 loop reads CASSGLAGSEQYF. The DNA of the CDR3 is TGTGCCAGCTCGGGACTAGCGGGATCCGAGCAGTACTTC.

CDR3 DNA: TGTGCCAGCAGTGGGACAGTCCCCTACGAGCAGTACTTC. This encodes CASSGTVPYEQYF. The chain employs TRBV28 and TRBJ2-7; 7 bases map to TRBD1. Per germline, CDR1 MDHEN and CDR2 SYDVKM. The trim removed 5 bases at V and 2 bases at J, leaving 3 bases unmatched. The CDR3 is made up of 13 amino acids.

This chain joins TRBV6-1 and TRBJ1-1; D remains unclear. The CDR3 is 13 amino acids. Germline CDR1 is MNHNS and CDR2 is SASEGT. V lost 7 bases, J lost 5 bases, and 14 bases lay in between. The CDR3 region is CASKLRGWTEAFF. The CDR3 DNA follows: TGTGCCAGCAAGTTACGGGGTTGGACTGAAGCTTTCTTT.

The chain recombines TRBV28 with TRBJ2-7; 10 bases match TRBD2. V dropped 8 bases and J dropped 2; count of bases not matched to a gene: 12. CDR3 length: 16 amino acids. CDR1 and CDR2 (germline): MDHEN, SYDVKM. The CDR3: CASSGSGRRGTYEQYF. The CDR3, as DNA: TGTGCCAGCTCTGGTAGCGGGAGGAGGGGGACCTACGAGCAGTACTTC.